Following are 17 T cell receptor beta chains from one sample sequenced in a study of siplizumab effects on memory and regulatory T cells. The repertoire was sequenced with immunoSEQ multiplex PCR; TCRdb's copy has only in-frame clones and lacks some. The repertoire holds under 110,000 clones, with about nine tenths as singletons. The sequencing sample was made of non-Treg CD4+ T cells sorted from blood. These TCRs come from a human donor in good health.

The chain links TRBV6-4 to TRBJ1-1; possibly TRBD1 for D (5 bases). There are 14 residues in the CDR3. From germline, CDR1 is MRHNA and CDR2 SNTAGT. Trimming stripped 6 bases from V and 2 bases from J, with 13 bases between. The CDR3 here is CASRTTGSNTEAFF. CDR3 in DNA: TGTGCCAGCAGGACTACAGGATCCAACACTGAAGCTTTCTTT.

The CDR3 nucleotides are TGCGCCAGCAGCTTCGTAGCGGGAGAGGGTCGAGAGACCCAGTACTTC. Translated: CASSFVAGEGRETQYF. This chain uses TRBV5-1 with TRBJ2-5; 9 positions match TRBD2. Looked up from germline, CDR1 is SGHRS and CDR2 is YFSETQ. V was pared by 2 bases and J by 4 bases, with 9 bases of the junction left unmatched. The CDR3 sequence is 16 residues long.

The chain is built from TRBV28 and TRBJ1-2; maybe TRBD1 (5 bases). V was trimmed by 7 bases and J by 4 bases, leaving 10 bases between them. Per the germline V gene, CDR1 is MDHEN and CDR2 is SYDVKM. The CDR3 is made up of 12 amino acids. This chain's CDR3 is CASTRELYGYTF. In DNA form, the CDR3 reads TGTGCCAGCACCAGGGAACTCTATGGCTACACCTTC.

In DNA form, the CDR3 reads TGCGCCAGCAGCCAGAACGACGCCACCGGGGAGCTGTTTTTT. Translated, it gives CASSQNDATGELFF. The chain combines TRBV5-1 with TRBJ2-2; D uncertain. V was shortened by 4 bases and J by 4 bases, with 11 bases between the two germline ends. The CDR3 sequence is 14 residues long. Germline V CDR1 and CDR2: SGHRS, YFSETQ.

This chain uses TRBV5-6 with TRBJ1-2, with D unresolved. CDR1 SGHDT and CDR2 YYEEEE come from the germline V gene. The CDR3 contains 14 residues. The V gene lost 0 bases and the J gene lost 4 bases, with 10 bases spanning the gap. The CDR3 DNA reads as TGTGCCAGCAGCTTGGGCCGGTCCCCCTATGGCTACACCTTC. Translation: CASSLGRSPYGYTF.

This chain uses TRBV19 with TRBJ1-4; 7 bases align to TRBD1. The V gene end was trimmed by 9 bases and the J gene end by 3 bases; junction bases not matched to a gene: 7. This CDR3 comprises 14 residues. The germline gives CDR1 LNHDA, CDR2 SQIVND (reference sequence). Written as DNA, the CDR3 is TGTGCCAGCAAAGGCAGGGGGGCTAATGAAAAACTGTTTTTT. This translates into CASKGRGANEKLFF.

This clone has only one observation. The chain recombines TRBV27 with TRBJ1-1; D gene unclear. The CDR3 covers 15 residues. Germline V gene sequence: CDR1 MNHEY, CDR2 SMNVEV (reference sequence). V gave up 6 bases and J gave up 1 base, with 15 bases separating them. CDR3 nucleotides: TGTGCCAGCAGACCTATTGGACCGAGGAACACTGAAGCTTTCTTT. It codes for CASRPIGPRNTEAFF.

The CDR3 DNA reads as TGTGCCAGCAGTCGAGGGGCGAGCTCCTACAATGAGCAGTTCTTC. Translating gives CASSRGASSYNEQFF. V is TRBV6-5 and J is TRBJ2-1, with D tentatively TRBD1 or TRBD2 (5 bases each). The length of the CDR3 is 15 residues. Germline V gives CDR1 MNHEY, CDR2 SVGAGI. V lost 5 bases and J lost 0, with 11 bases in between.

This clone was seen a single time. The chain recombines TRBV29-1 with TRBJ2-7, with D tentatively TRBD2 (6 bases). The V end was cut by 4 bases, the J end by 0 bases, with 19 bases between. In germline, CDR1 is SQVTM, CDR2 ANQGSEA. This CDR3 comprises 16 residues. The CDR3, as DNA: TGCAGCGTTGTGGGGGGACGGACATACCCCTCCTACGAGCAGTACTTC. Protein sequence: CSVVGGRTYPSYEQYF.

The rearrangement links TRBV29-1 to TRBJ2-3, with 10 bases fitting TRBD1. The CDR3 runs 12 residues. Germline V gene data show CDR1 as SQVTM and CDR2 as ANQGSEA. With 6 bases clipped from V and 6 bases from J, the junction kept 3 bases outside the gene matches. This chain's CDR3 is CSVDRGRDTQYF. The CDR3 DNA reads as TGCAGCGTCGACAGGGGGCGTGATACGCAGTATTTT.

The chain links TRBV7-2 to TRBJ1-5, with no clear D. The ends were cut back, 3 bases at V and 7 bases at J, with 10 bases in the middle. Germline loops: CDR1 SGHTA, CDR2 FQGNSA. This CDR3 contains 13 residues. As DNA, the CDR3 is TGTGCCAGCAGCTTGGGTAGGGAGCAGCCCCAGCATTTT. Translation gives CASSLGREQPQHF. The full variable domain, rest sourced from reference TRBV7-2 and TRBJ1-5, is GAGVSQSPSNKVTEKGKDVELRCDPISGHTALYWYRQSLGQGLEFLIYFQGNSAPDKSGLPSDRFSAERTGGSVSTLTIQRTQQEDSAVYLCASSLGREQPQHFGDGTRLSIL.

CDR3: CASSQIGGRIGDYTF. The CDR3 DNA reads TGCGCCAGCAGCCAAATCGGGGGGAGGATCGGCGACTACACCTTC. The genes are TRBV4-1 and TRBJ1-2; a possible D gene is TRBD1 (5 bases). CDR1 is MGHRA, CDR2 YSYEKL, per germline. The CDR3 has 15 amino acids. V lost 2 bases to trimming and J lost 10 bases, with 20 bases between them.

The chain uses TRBV7-8 and TRBJ2-5; D is uncertain. Germline loops: CDR1 SGHVS, CDR2 FQNEAQ. The CDR3 has 15 residues. The germline V and J ends were trimmed by 5 bases and 2 bases, with 15 bases remaining between them. CDR3 sequence (DNA): TGTGCCAGCAGCCCCCGTACCGGCAGACAAGAGACCCAGTACTTC. It is translated as CASSPRTGRQETQYF.

This clone was picked up a small number of times. J is TRBJ2-2 and V is TRBV6-1; TRBD1 might be the D (5 bases). The length of the CDR3 is 14 residues. The germline gives CDR1 MNHNS, CDR2 SASEGT. Trimming shortened V by 8 bases and J by 0 bases, and 10 bases separated the two germline ends. The DNA of the CDR3 is TGTGCCAGCGACAGATACGCGAACACCGGGGAGCTGTTTTTT. Protein product: CASDRYANTGELFF.

This CDR3 is CASSLAPGGNEKLFF. In nucleotides, the CDR3 is TGTGCCAGCAGCTTAGCTCCAGGGGGTAATGAAAAACTGTTTTTT. J is TRBJ1-4 and V is TRBV7-9; 7 bases align to TRBD1. V lost 0 bases to trimming and J lost 4 bases; unmatched junction nucleotides: 2. This CDR3 is built from 15 residues. Germline CDR1 reads SEHNR; CDR2 reads FQNEAQ (reference sequence).

The V call is TRBV10-1, the J call TRBJ2-3; 8 bases fit TRBD1. The ends lost 0 bases at V and 1 base at J; junction bases unmatched: 9. The germline gives CDR1 WNHNN, CDR2 SYGVQD (reference sequence). The CDR3 totals 18 residues. CDR3 amino acids: CASSESLGQGGGTDTQYF. In DNA, the CDR3 is TGCGCCAGCAGTGAGTCTCTCGGACAGGGCGGGGGCACAGATACGCAGTATTTT.

V usage is TRBV30 and J usage is TRBJ2-5, with 8 bases that match TRBD1. The CDR3 is 13 residues long. V was pared by 2 bases and J by 4 bases, with 3 bases of the junction left unmatched. Germline V gene lookup returns CDR1 GTSNPN and CDR2 SVGIG (reference sequence). CDR3: CAWSNTGGETQYF. As DNA, the CDR3 is TGTGCCTGGAGTAACACAGGGGGAGAGACCCAGTACTTC.